The subject of this entry is one TCR beta chain. Trimming at V came to 5 bases and at J to 8 bases, leaving 3 bases not matched to a gene. The CDR3 totals 12 residues. The germline gives CDR1 SGHTA, CDR2 FQGTGA. Using a J-beta primer mix together with a sample-barcoded 5' primer, a second PCR was run for 7 to 11 cycles. TCRdb re-called the 5' RACE reads through MiXCR, storing one row per CDR3 protein. Among hundreds of thousands of distinct CDR3 sequences listed, 45% to 50% were seen once. This sample is part of a study of blood T cells in healthy people across ages. Sequenced input: blood. This chain joins TRBV7-3 and TRBJ2-1, with TRBD2 matching 7 bases. This receptor was identified in a woman aged 55 to 70 in good health. DNA for the CDR3: TGTGCCAGCAGCCGTACTAGCGATGAGCAGTTCTTC. Translating gives CASSRTSDEQFF.